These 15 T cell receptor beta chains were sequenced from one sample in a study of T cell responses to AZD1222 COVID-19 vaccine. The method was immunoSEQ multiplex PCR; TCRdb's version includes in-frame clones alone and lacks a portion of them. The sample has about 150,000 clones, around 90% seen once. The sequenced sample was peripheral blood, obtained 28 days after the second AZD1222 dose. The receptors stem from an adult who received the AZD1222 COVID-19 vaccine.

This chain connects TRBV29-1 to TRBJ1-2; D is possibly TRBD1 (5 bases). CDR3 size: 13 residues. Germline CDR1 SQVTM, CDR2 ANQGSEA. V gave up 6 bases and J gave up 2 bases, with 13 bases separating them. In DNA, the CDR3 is TGCAGCGTGGACCCCGGGGGGAACTATGGCTACACCTTC. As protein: CSVDPGGNYGYTF.

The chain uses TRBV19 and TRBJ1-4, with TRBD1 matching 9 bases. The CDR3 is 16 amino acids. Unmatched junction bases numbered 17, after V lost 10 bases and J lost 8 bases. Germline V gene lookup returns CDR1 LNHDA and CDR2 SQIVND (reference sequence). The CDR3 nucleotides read TGTGCCACTAAGGACAGGGGAAGGCAGGAACGCGAAAAACTGTTTTTT. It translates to CATKDRGRQEREKLFF.

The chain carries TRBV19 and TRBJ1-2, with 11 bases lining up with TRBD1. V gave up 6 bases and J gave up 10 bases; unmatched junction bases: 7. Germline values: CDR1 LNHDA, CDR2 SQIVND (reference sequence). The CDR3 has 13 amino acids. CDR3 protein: CASSLSDRGPYTF. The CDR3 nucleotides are TGTGCCAGTAGCCTATCGGACAGGGGGCCCTACACCTTC.

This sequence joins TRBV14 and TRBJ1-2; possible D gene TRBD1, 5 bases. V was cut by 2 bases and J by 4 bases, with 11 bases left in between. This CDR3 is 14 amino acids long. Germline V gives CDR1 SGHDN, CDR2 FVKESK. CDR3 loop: CASSQKRGGYGYTF. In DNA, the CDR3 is TGTGCCAGCAGCCAAAAACGGGGGGGCTATGGCTACACCTTC. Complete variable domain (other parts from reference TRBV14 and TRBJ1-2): EAGVTQFPSHSVIEKGQTVTLRCDPISGHDNLYWYRRVMGKEIKFLLHFVKESKQDESGMPNNRFLAERTGGTYSTLKVQPAELEDSGVYFCASSQKRGGYGYTFGSGTRLTVV.

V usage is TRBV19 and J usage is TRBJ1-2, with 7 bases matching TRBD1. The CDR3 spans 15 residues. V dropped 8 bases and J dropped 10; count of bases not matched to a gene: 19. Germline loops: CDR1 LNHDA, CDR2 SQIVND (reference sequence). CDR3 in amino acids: CASVKGTATYGYYTF. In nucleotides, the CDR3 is TGTGCCAGTGTGAAAGGGACAGCGACCTATGGCTACTACACCTTC.

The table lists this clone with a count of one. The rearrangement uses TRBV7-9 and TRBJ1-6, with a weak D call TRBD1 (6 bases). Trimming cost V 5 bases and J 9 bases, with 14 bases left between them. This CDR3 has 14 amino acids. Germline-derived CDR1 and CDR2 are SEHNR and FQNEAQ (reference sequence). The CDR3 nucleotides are TGTGCCAGCAGCCCACAGGGTGGGAGTTCACCCCTCCACTTT. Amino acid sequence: CASSPQGGSSPLHF.

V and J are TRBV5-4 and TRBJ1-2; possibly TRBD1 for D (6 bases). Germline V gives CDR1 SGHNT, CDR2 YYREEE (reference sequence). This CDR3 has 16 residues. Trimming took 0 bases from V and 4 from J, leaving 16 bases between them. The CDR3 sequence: CASSLGGTTGVYGYTF. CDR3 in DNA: TGTGCCAGCAGCTTGGGAGGGACAACTGGGGTCTATGGCTACACCTTC.

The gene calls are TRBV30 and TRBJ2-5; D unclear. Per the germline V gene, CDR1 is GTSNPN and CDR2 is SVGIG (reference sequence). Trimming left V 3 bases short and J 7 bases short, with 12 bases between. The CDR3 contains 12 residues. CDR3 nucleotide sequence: TGTGCCTGGAGAACCGGAGCCTGGACCCAGTACTTC. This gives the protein CAWRTGAWTQYF.

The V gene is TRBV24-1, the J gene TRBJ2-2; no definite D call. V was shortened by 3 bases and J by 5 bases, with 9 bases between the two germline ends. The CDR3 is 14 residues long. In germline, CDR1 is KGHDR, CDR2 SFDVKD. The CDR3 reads CATSDRKMTGELFF. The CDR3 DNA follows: TGTGCCACCAGTGATCGAAAAATGACCGGGGAGCTGTTTTTT.

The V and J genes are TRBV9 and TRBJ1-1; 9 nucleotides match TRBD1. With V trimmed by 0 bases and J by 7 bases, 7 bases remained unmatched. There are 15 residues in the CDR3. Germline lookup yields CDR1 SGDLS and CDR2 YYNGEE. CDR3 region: CASSVGDREGGEAFF. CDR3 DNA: TGTGCCAGCAGCGTAGGGGACAGGGAGGGTGGTGAAGCTTTCTTT.

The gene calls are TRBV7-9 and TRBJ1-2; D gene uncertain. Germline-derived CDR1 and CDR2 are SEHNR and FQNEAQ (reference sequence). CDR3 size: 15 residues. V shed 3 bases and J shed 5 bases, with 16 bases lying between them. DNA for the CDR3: TGTGCCAGCAGCTTCGTTGTGGGCGCAGGATATGGCTACACCTTC. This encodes CASSFVVGAGYGYTF.

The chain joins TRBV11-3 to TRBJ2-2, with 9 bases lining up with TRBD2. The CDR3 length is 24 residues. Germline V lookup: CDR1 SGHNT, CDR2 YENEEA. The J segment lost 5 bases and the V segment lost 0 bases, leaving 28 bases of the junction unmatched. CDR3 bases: TGTGCCAGCAGCTTAGACCCCCTCTTAGGGCGGGAGGGCCAAAGGGGGGACAGAACCGGGGAGCTGTTTTTT. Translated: CASSLDPLLGREGQRGDRTGELFF.

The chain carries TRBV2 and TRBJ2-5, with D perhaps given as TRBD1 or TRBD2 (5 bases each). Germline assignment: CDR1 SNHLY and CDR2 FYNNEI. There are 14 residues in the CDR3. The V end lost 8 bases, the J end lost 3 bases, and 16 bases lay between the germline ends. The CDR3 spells CASGGRMDEETQYF. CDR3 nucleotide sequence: TGTGCCAGCGGGGGTAGGATGGACGAAGAGACCCAGTACTTC.

The CDR3 is CASSSIGRGEQYF. The CDR3 DNA reads as TGTGCCAGCAGCTCTATCGGCCGGGGCGAGCAGTACTTC. V usage is TRBV6-5 and J usage is TRBJ2-7, with D tentatively TRBD2 (5 bases). Trimming removed 6 bases from V and 6 bases from J, with 15 bases in between. The CDR3 covers 13 residues. Looked up from germline, CDR1 is MNHEY and CDR2 is SVGAGI.

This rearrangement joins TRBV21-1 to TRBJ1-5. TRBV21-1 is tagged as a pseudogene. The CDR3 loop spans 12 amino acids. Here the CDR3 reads CASSNKEDAQHF. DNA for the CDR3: TGTGCCAGCAGCAATAAGGAGGATGCCCAGCATTTT.